A single sample gave rise to the 25 T cell receptor beta chains below, sequenced in a study of blood T cell repertoires in COVID-19. Measured with immunoSEQ multiplex PCR; TCRdb has only the in-frame clones, and not every one. The profile shows about 50,000 clones, about 88% of them singletons. Sequenced sample: peripheral blood. The receptors were gathered from a human donor in a cohort sampled during active COVID-19.

V is TRBV7-9 and J is TRBJ1-2; TRBD1 aligns across 10 bases. CDR3 length: 13 amino acids. Losses at the gene ends were 7 bases for V and 7 bases for J; bases not matched to a gene: 6. Germline CDR1 reads SEHNR; CDR2 reads FQNEAQ (reference sequence). CDR3 in amino acids: CASTKTGGLGYTF. CDR3 sequence (DNA): TGTGCCAGCACTAAGACAGGGGGCCTTGGCTACACCTTC.

V and J are TRBV19 and TRBJ1-2; 8 bases align to TRBD1. J lost 7 bases, V lost 3 bases, and 7 bases had no gene match. Germline CDR1 and CDR2: LNHDA and SQIVND (reference sequence). This CDR3 region has 14 residues. CDR3 bases: TGTGCCAGTAGTATTGGCGGACAGGGAATTGGCTACACCTTC. Translation: CASSIGGQGIGYTF. The full variable domain, completed using reference TRBV19 and TRBJ1-2, is DGGITQSPKYLFRKEGQNVTLSCEQNLNHDAMYWYRQDPGQGLRLIYYSQIVNDFQKGDIAEGYSVSREKKESFPLTVTSAQKNPTAFYLCASSIGGQGIGYTFGSGTRLTVV.

This clone is a singleton in its sample. The CDR3 DNA reads TGTGCCAGCAGCTCGAGCGGAGGGGACTATGGCTACACCTTC. It translates to CASSSSGGDYGYTF. This chain connects TRBV7-9 to TRBJ1-2, with D tentatively TRBD1 (5 bases). CDR3 length equals 14 residues. Deletions cut 4 bases from V and 3 bases from J, with 12 bases between. Germline V CDR1 and CDR2: SEHNR, FQNEAQ (reference sequence).

The chain uses TRBV6-6 and TRBJ1-1; D uncertain. The germline CDR1 and CDR2 sequences are MNHNY and SVGAGI (reference sequence). The CDR3 has 13 amino acids. Trimming left V 3 bases short and J 4 bases short, with 9 bases between. CDR3 in amino acids: CASSYLGGTEAFF. In DNA, the CDR3 is TGTGCCAGCAGTTATTTAGGAGGCACTGAAGCTTTCTTT.

The chain couples TRBV12-3 or TRBV12-4 to TRBJ2-7; 7 bases are shared with TRBD1. This CDR3 has 13 amino acids. V gave up 1 base and J gave up 3 bases; unmatched junction bases: 0. As DNA, the CDR3 is TGTGCCAGCAGTTTAGGGACAGGCTACGAGCAGTACTTC. Translating it yields CASSLGTGYEQYF.

This clone has just one count. The chain is built from TRBV6-1 and TRBJ1-5; D is uncertain. V was shortened by 2 bases and J by 4 bases, with 9 bases between the two germline ends. This CDR3 is 14 amino acids long. Germline loops: CDR1 MNHNS, CDR2 SASEGT. Written as DNA, the CDR3 is TGTGCCAGCAGTGAACTTGCGGGTAATCAGCCCCAGCATTTT. Its translation: CASSELAGNQPQHF.

The rearrangement uses TRBV4-1 and TRBJ2-5; 12 nucleotides align to TRBD1. Trimming cost V 3 bases and J 4 bases; bases outside gene matches: 9. CDR3 size: 17 residues. CDR1 and CDR2 from the germline V gene are MGHRA and YSYEKL. The CDR3 DNA sequence: TGCGCCAGCAGCCACCTTTTCGGGACAGGGGGCCGAGAGACCCAGTACTTC. Translation: CASSHLFGTGGRETQYF.

The V call is TRBV28, the J call TRBJ1-1, with D perhaps TRBD1 (6 bases). Germline-derived CDR1 and CDR2 are MDHEN and SYDVKM. This CDR3 is built from 15 residues. V was trimmed by 7 bases and J by 11 bases, leaving 26 bases between them. The CDR3 nucleotides are TGTGCCAGCACCACAAATGGGGTTGGCGGGGGGCGCGCTTTCTTT. Translation gives CASTTNGVGGGRAFF. Full variable domain (remainder filled in from reference TRBV28 and TRBJ1-1): DVKVTQSSRYLVKRTGEKVFLECVQDMDHENMFWYRQDPGLGLRLIYFSYDVKMKEKGDIPEGYSVSREKKERFSLILESASTNQTSMYLCASTTNGVGGGRAFFGQGTRLTVV.

The chain employs TRBV9 and TRBJ2-7, with 11 bases identical to TRBD2. The CDR3 sequence is 15 residues long. The trim removed 3 bases at V and 4 bases at J, leaving 6 bases unmatched. Germline values: CDR1 SGDLS, CDR2 YYNGEE. The CDR3 loop is CASSATSGSFYEQYF. CDR3 nucleotides: TGTGCCAGCAGCGCCACTAGCGGGAGTTTTTACGAGCAGTACTTC. Filled out from reference TRBV9 and TRBJ2-7, the complete variable domain reads DSGVTQTPKHLITATGQRVTLRCSPRSGDLSVYWYQQSLDQGLQFLIQYYNGEERAKGNILERFSAQQFPDLHSELNLSSLELGDSALYFCASSATSGSFYEQYFGPGTRLTVT.

The V and J genes are TRBV3-1 (or the pseudogene TRBV3-2) and TRBJ2-3; D call uncertain. Germline V gives CDR1 LGHDT, CDR2 YNNKEL (reference sequence). The CDR3 runs to 16 residues. Trimming shortened V by 2 bases and J by 0 bases, and 12 bases separated the two germline ends. DNA for the CDR3: TGTGCCAGCAGCCAATATGGAGTTCCTAGCACAGATACGCAGTATTTT. Translation gives CASSQYGVPSTDTQYF.

The chain recombines TRBV27 with TRBJ2-2, with a tentative D call TRBD1 (6 bases). The germline V gene has CDR1 MNHEY and CDR2 SMNVEV (reference sequence). The CDR3 has 15 residues. Trimming pared 2 bases from V and 0 bases from J, leaving 7 bases between. The CDR3 region has the DNA TGTGCCAGCAGTTTACGGACAGCGAACACCGGGGAGCTGTTTTTT. Residues: CASSLRTANTGELFF.

The chain joins TRBV28 to TRBJ1-5; 7 bases fit TRBD1. In germline, CDR1 is MDHEN, CDR2 SYDVKM. CDR3 length: 14 amino acids. V dropped 5 bases and J dropped 4; count of bases not matched to a gene: 5. CDR3 loop: CASSDKTGNQPQHF. CDR3 bases: TGTGCCAGCAGTGACAAGACAGGGAATCAGCCCCAGCATTTT.

The genes are TRBV6-1 and TRBJ2-7, with TRBD2 matching over 14 bases. V lost 2 bases to trimming and J lost 4 bases; unmatched junction nucleotides: 7. The CDR3 is 17 residues long. Germline loops: CDR1 MNHNS, CDR2 SASEGT. CDR3 sequence reads: CASSETGTSGSGYEQYF. In DNA, the CDR3 is TGTGCCAGCAGTGAAACAGGGACTAGCGGGAGCGGATACGAGCAGTACTTC.

The chain employs TRBV27 and TRBJ1-1; 7 nucleotides align to TRBD1. CDR1 and CDR2 from the germline V gene are MNHEY and SMNVEV (reference sequence). CDR3 length equals 14 residues. V shed 7 bases and J 1 base; nucleotides not matched to a gene: 6. The CDR3 coding sequence is TGTGCCAGCACCCGGACAGGAAAGAACACTGAAGCTTTCTTT. Its translation: CASTRTGKNTEAFF.

The V and J genes are TRBV6-6 and TRBJ2-6, with D unresolved. CDR1 is MNHNY, CDR2 SVGAGI, per germline (reference sequence). The CDR3 spans 14 residues. Trimming took off 7 bases at V and 0 bases at J, with 7 bases between the two ends. This CDR3 reads CASTDFSGANVLTF. Here the CDR3 DNA reads TGTGCCAGCACAGATTTCTCTGGGGCCAACGTCCTGACTTTC.

V is TRBV4-1 and J is TRBJ1-6; D uncertain. With 0 bases removed from V and 0 bases from J, the gap between germline ends came to 6 bases. The CDR3 runs 16 residues. CDR1 is MGHRA, CDR2 YSYEKL, per germline. The CDR3 region is CASSQEGSSYNSPLHF. The CDR3 DNA reads as TGCGCCAGCAGCCAAGAAGGGAGCTCCTATAATTCACCCCTCCACTTT.

The rearrangement links TRBV7-6 to TRBJ2-7, with D possibly TRBD1 on 6 matching bases. This CDR3 is built from 14 residues. V lost 1 base, J lost 4 bases, and 11 bases lay in between. The germline gives CDR1 SGHVS, CDR2 FNYEAQ. CDR3 nucleotides: TGTGCCAGCAGCTTAGAGACAGGAGAATACGAGCAGTACTTC. This sequence encodes CASSLETGEYEQYF. Looking up the rest from reference TRBV7-6 and TRBJ2-7 gives the full variable domain: GAGVSQSPRYKVTKRGQDVALRCDPISGHVSLYWYRQALGQGPEFLTYFNYEAQQDKSGLPNDRFSAERPEGSISTLTIQRTEQRDSAMYRCASSLETGEYEQYFGPGTRLTVT.

V is TRBV21-1 and J is TRBJ2-7; the DNA was not used to check the table's D call, TRBD2. TRBV21-1 is classified as a pseudogene. CDR3 length: 14 residues. The CDR3 nucleotides are TGTGCCAGCACCCTACTAGTCTCCCCCTACGAGCAGTACGTC. Its translation is CASTLLVSPYEQYV.

The V gene is TRBV28, the J gene TRBJ2-6, with D maybe TRBD1 (6 bases). CDR3 length: 15 amino acids. V gave up 6 bases and J gave up 2 bases, with 11 bases separating them. Germline V gene data show CDR1 as MDHEN and CDR2 as SYDVKM. CDR3 in amino acids: CASRGRGAGANVLTF. As DNA, the CDR3 is TGTGCCAGCAGGGGCAGGGGAGCTGGGGCCAACGTCCTGACTTTC.

The chain employs TRBV7-8 and TRBJ1-2; 8 bases align to TRBD1. The CDR3 is 19 residues long. Germline assignment: CDR1 SGHVS and CDR2 FQNEAQ. V trimming: 5 bases; J trimming: 0 bases; junction bases outside the gene matches: 17. CDR3 in amino acids: CASSAHRVGQGKSNYGYTF. Here the CDR3 DNA reads TGTGCCAGCAGCGCGCATAGAGTAGGACAGGGCAAGTCTAACTATGGCTACACCTTC.

This clone was detected a few times. The CDR3 DNA sequence: TGTGCCAGCAGCCAAGATCTGGGGAGGGGCGGCACAGATACGCAGTATTTT. Its translation: CASSQDLGRGGTDTQYF. This chain uses TRBV3-1 (or the pseudogene TRBV3-2) with TRBJ2-3, with 7 positions matching TRBD2. The V and J ends lost 0 bases and 1 base, in that order; junction bases with no gene match: 7. The CDR3 runs 17 residues. Germline values: CDR1 LGHDT, CDR2 YNNKEL (reference sequence).

V usage is TRBV7-2 and J usage is TRBJ2-1, with 7 bases identical to TRBD2. The CDR3 contains 17 residues. With 2 bases clipped from V and 1 base from J, the junction kept 8 bases outside the gene matches. Germline V lookup: CDR1 SGHTA, CDR2 FQGNSA. The CDR3: CASSLRRGSRSYNEQFF. Written as DNA, the CDR3 is TGTGCCAGCAGCTTAAGGCGCGGGAGTAGGTCCTACAATGAGCAGTTCTTC.

This clone was recorded a few times. This chain links TRBV11-3 with TRBJ2-2; 9 bases map to TRBD2. Germline assignment: CDR1 SGHNT and CDR2 YENEEA. This CDR3 is built from 15 residues. Germline trimming cut 4 bases from V and 6 bases from J; bases unmatched to any gene: 6. For the CDR3, the DNA is TGTGCCAGCAGCTCCGTAGCGGGAGTATCCGGGGAGCTGTTTTTT. Protein product: CASSSVAGVSGELFF.

This clone has only a few counts. The chain recombines TRBV9 with TRBJ2-2, with a weak D call TRBD1 (6 bases). The germline V gene has CDR1 SGDLS and CDR2 YYNGEE. Trimming left V 4 bases short and J 6 bases short, with 10 bases between. The CDR3 has 13 residues. In nucleotides, the CDR3 is TGTGCCAGCAGCCGAAGACAGGCCGGGGAGCTGTTTTTT. It encodes CASSRRQAGELFF. The complete variable domain, with remaining parts taken from reference TRBV9 and TRBJ2-2, reads DSGVTQTPKHLITATGQRVTLRCSPRSGDLSVYWYQQSLDQGLQFLIQYYNGEERAKGNILERFSAQQFPDLHSELNLSSLELGDSALYFCASSRRQAGELFFGEGSRLTVL.

The rearrangement uses TRBV11-3 and TRBJ2-2; D is perhaps TRBD2 (7 bases). The V end lost 5 bases, the J end lost 4 bases, and 20 bases lay between the germline ends. Germline V CDR1 and CDR2: SGHNT, YENEEA. This CDR3 has 17 residues. CDR3 sequence (DNA): TGTGCCAGCAGCCCCTGGGGGGGCGGGAGAGGCACCGGGGAGCTGTTTTTT. Its translation: CASSPWGGGRGTGELFF.